This T cell receptor (beta chain) derives from a study of CD8 T cells in Susac syndrome. CDR3 size: 14 residues. Deletions cut 11 bases from V and 3 bases from J, with 16 bases between. An amount of RNA that ranged from roughly 0.5 to 1 ug was reverse transcribed with random hexamers. TCR beta CDR3 was amplified by immunoSEQ multiplex PCR. This amplification extended across 54 Vbeta and 13 Jbeta segments. TCRdb reprocessed the immunoSEQ multiplex PCR reads with MiXCR, giving one entry per CDR3 protein. This table holds about 130,000 distinct CDR3 sequences, roughly 94% found once. Fulfillment of recently defined diagnostic criteria for definite or probable disease was shown by the patients with Susac syndrome. For this clonotype: Antigen unknown.

Study-level results: Among people with Susac, CD8+ clonal expansion was greatest in TEMRA cells and active patients.

The sample comprised CD8+ T cells from PBMCs. The clonotype originates from a human donor with Susac syndrome. V gene TRBV12-3 or TRBV12-4 combines with J gene TRBJ2-2, with D possibly TRBD1 on 6 matching bases. CDR3 residues: CAGGSGTYTGELFF. In DNA form, the CDR3 reads TGTGCCGGGGGATCCGGGACATACACCGGGGAGCTGTTTTTT.